The clone carrying this T cell receptor (beta chain) was observed at least ten times. Its target is unknown. This sample was taken from a study of CD8+ T cells in alopecia areata. Regarding the study as a whole: Clonality in the scalp and expanded CD8+ clones ranked among the top 100 were significantly decreased by tofacitinib.

Trimming pared 0 bases from V and 3 bases from J, leaving 4 bases between. The CDR3 length is 12 residues. The germline V gene encodes CDR1 SGHNT and CDR2 YYREEE (reference sequence). RNA was isolated and reverse transcribed to cDNA, the sequencing template. Using immunoSEQ multiplex PCR, the repertoire was profiled, and TCRdb retains in-frame clones only, with some absent. The sample lists under 95,000 clones, around 70% seen once, with about 18% in the top ten. Treatment in this sample: oral pan-JAK inhibitor, 5-10 mg twice daily. The specimen was CD8+ T cells sorted from blood, collected at approximately week 44, from a patient treated with tofacitinib. The clonotype originates from a human donor with alopecia areata. The gene calls are TRBV5-4 and TRBJ2-7; D unclear. CDR3 DNA: TGTGCCAGCAGCTTGGAGGGCTACGAGCAGTACTTC. It codes for CASSLEGYEQYF.